Listed below are T cell receptor beta chains from one sample, sequenced in a study of T cell responses to AZD1222 COVID-19 vaccine. Measured with immunoSEQ multiplex PCR; TCRdb has only the in-frame clones, and not every one. The sample consists of 77,000 or so clones, around 87% of them appearing once. The sample in question was peripheral blood, obtained on day 0 of AZD1222 vaccination. The source of these receptors is an adult in good health. Each CDR3 is given with its conserved first and last residue. The D gene is left open where the match is weak. The size field is filled for only some rows; it gives once, few, many or a size class.

j_call clone_size d_call v_call cdr3_nt cdr3_aa
TRBJ2-5 NA NA TRBV6-5 TGTGCCAGCAGTTACAGGGACGGGGAGACCCAGTACTTC CASSYRDGETQYF
TRBJ2-3 NA TRBD2 TRBV7-2 TGTGCCAGCAGCCCGACTAGCGTTGACACAGATACGCAGTATTTT CASSPTSVDTDTQYF
TRBJ1-5 few NA TRBV7-8 TGTGCCAGCAGCCCCCTGGTAGGGGGCAATCAGCCCCAGCATTTT CASSPLVGGNQPQHF
TRBJ1-1 NA NA TRBV12-5 TGTGCCAGTGGTTTAGGCACAAACACTGAAGCTTTCTTT CASGLGTNTEAFF
TRBJ2-3 NA TRBD2 TRBV20-1 TGCAGTGCTAGTGGGACTAGCGGGAGGGGCACAGATACGCAGTATTTT CSASGTSGRGTDTQYF
TRBJ2-2 NA TRBD1 TRBV25-1 TGTGCCAGCAGTGAAATCATACAGGGGCGAGGGAACACCGGGGAGCTGTTTTTT CASSEIIQGRGNTGELFF
TRBJ1-5 NA NA TRBV24-1 TGTGCCACCAGTGATTCCGGCAGAAGCAATCAGCCCCAGCATTTT CATSDSGRSNQPQHF
TRBJ1-5 NA NA TRBV5-4 TGTGCCAGCAGCTTGAGGCCCGATCAGCCCCAGCATTTT CASSLRPDQPQHF
TRBJ2-5 NA TRBD1 TRBV25-1 TGTGCCAGCCTTCCGGGACAGGGGTGGGAGACCCAGTACTTC CASLPGQGWETQYF
TRBJ2-4 NA NA TRBV7-2 TGTGCCAGCAGCCGCACCACAGGGATGGAAAACATTCAGTACTTC CASSRTTGMENIQYF
TRBJ2-1 few NA TRBV4-1 TGCGCCAGCAGCCAAGGGAGGGCGGGAAAGAACAATGAGCAGTTCTTC CASSQGRAGKNNEQFF
TRBJ1-4 once NA TRBV7-9 TGTGCCAGCAGCTTAATGGGTGGTTGGAATGAAAAACTGTTTTTT CASSLMGGWNEKLFF
TRBJ1-6 NA TRBD1 TRBV9 TGTGCCAGCAGCCCTTGGGACAGGGCAGGTCGGTCACCCCTCCACTTT CASSPWDRAGRSPLHF
TRBJ2-2 NA NA TRBV27 TGTGCCAGCAGTCCCCCCGGTCGGGGACACAAGCCGAACACCGGGGAGCTGTTTTTT CASSPPGRGHKPNTGELFF
TRBJ2-3 NA TRBD2 TRBV30 TGTGCCTGGAGTACCGTAGCGGGAGGGCTGACAGATACGCAGTATTTT CAWSTVAGGLTDTQYF
TRBJ2-1 NA TRBD2 TRBV30 TGTGCCTGGCAAAACCCGGGACTAGGCTACAATGAGCAGTTCTTC CAWQNPGLGYNEQFF
TRBJ2-3 NA NA TRBV19 TGTGCCAGTAGTATGGGGGGGCGGGATACGCAGTATTTT CASSMGGRDTQYF
TRBJ2-3 NA TRBD2 TRBV13 TGTGCCAGCAGGATAGCGGGAGTAAGCACAGATACGCAGTATTTT CASRIAGVSTDTQYF
TRBJ1-2 NA TRBD1 TRBV28 TGTGCCAGCAGTGGGGGACAGTCAAATGGCTACACCTTC CASSGGQSNGYTF
TRBJ2-7 once NA TRBV29-1 TGCAGCGTTGTGGGAACAGGGATAGAAACCTACGAGCAGTACTTC CSVVGTGIETYEQYF
TRBJ2-1 NA NA TRBV6-5 TGTGCCAGCAGTAATTGGCTTAGAGATGAGCAGTTCTTC CASSNWLRDEQFF
TRBJ2-5 NA NA TRBV5-1 TGCGCCAGCAGCTTGATGCAGGGCTCAGAGACCCAGTACTTC CASSLMQGSETQYF
TRBJ2-1 NA TRBD1 TRBV7-9 TGTGCCAGCAGCCCTCCGGGACAGAGAATTTACAATGAGCAGTTCTTC CASSPPGQRIYNEQFF
TRBJ2-1 NA NA TRBV16 TGTGCCAGCAGCTCTCCCCCGAGGGAGCAGTTCTTC CASSSPPREQFF